This T cell receptor (beta chain) was documented in a study of a mutant IDH1 vaccine in newly diagnosed glioma. The overall study: Sex among treated patients split around 62% male, approximately 38% female; mean age was around 40 years. Every participant had undergone radiotherapy, temozolomide, or both before, and most underwent both.

Time point of the sample: week 5, during vaccination. Every vaccine dose comprised 300 ug of mutant IDH1 20-mer peptide plus topical imiquimod. The donors had new WHO grade 3 or 4 astrocytomas; these were IDH1-mutant and ATRX-lost. Generated by immunoSEQ multiplex PCR, the TCRdb table keeps only in-frame clones and is missing some. The data hold around 56,000 clones, with 82% observed a single time. On this clone: Its target is unknown.

Sequencing used PBMCs, obtained from a glioma patient whose treatment included an IDH1 peptide vaccine. The sequence came from a woman between 18 and 30 years old with glioma. Some clones in this sample may be carry-over from other donors' samples.

CDR3 protein: CASSRGQGGGIYGYTF. The DNA of the CDR3 is TGTGCCAGCAGCCGCGGACAGGGAGGTGGTATCTATGGCTACACCTTC. The gene calls are TRBV7-9 and TRBJ1-2, with 8 bases that match TRBD1. CDR3 length: 16 amino acids. J lost 4 bases, V lost 5 bases, and 12 bases had no gene match. Per the germline V gene, CDR1 is SEHNR and CDR2 is FQNEAQ (reference sequence).